One sample yielded the 4 T cell receptor beta chains listed below, sequenced in a study of beta chain features in type 1 diabetes. Whole-study results and caveats: In all four CD4+ subsets, TCRB CDR3 length was significantly, moderately reduced in type 1 diabetes.

Their antigens are not known. What was sequenced were expressed TCRB transcripts, since all of the isolated RNA had been reverse transcribed. This table comes from immunoSEQ multiplex PCR, and its TCRdb copy is limited to in-frame clones, with some not included. The sample has 300,000 or so clones, approximately 13% seen once. Input material: naive CD4+ T cells from blood. The source is a woman between 18 and 29 years old with type 1 diabetes.

The chain is built from TRBV5-6 and TRBJ2-7, with 12 bases that match TRBD2. CDR1 SGHDT and CDR2 YYEEEE come from the germline V gene. The CDR3 totals 17 residues. Trimming took 4 bases from V and 5 from J; bases not matched to a gene: 13. As DNA, the CDR3 is TGTGCCAGCAGCACCCGGACTAGCGGGATAATAAGGAACGAGCAGTACGTC. Amino acids: CASSTRTSGIIRNEQYV.

This clone came up a few times. The chain carries TRBV30 and TRBJ2-3; D is unclear. V lost 2 bases and J 4 bases, leaving 4 bases between the germline ends. CDR3 length equals 11 residues. CDR1 and CDR2 from the germline V gene are GTSNPN and SVGIG (reference sequence). CDR3 protein: CAWSPADTQYF. In DNA, the CDR3 is TGTGCCTGGAGTCCCGCAGATACGCAGTATTTT. The full variable domain, in which reference TRBV30 and TRBJ2-3 provide the parts outside the CDR3, is SQTIHQWPATLVQPVGSPLSLECTVEGTSNPNLYWYRQAAGRGLQLLFYSVGIGQISSEVPQNLSASRPQDRQFILSSKKLLLSDSGFYLCAWSPADTQYFGPGTRLTVL.

This clone was recorded a few times. This rearrangement joins TRBV5-4 to TRBJ2-3, with TRBD2 matching over 12 bases. Trimming cost V 2 bases and J 3 bases; bases outside gene matches: 4. CDR3 length equals 16 residues. Germline V gene data show CDR1 as SGHNT and CDR2 as YYREEE (reference sequence). CDR3 sequence: CASSFLTSGRTDTQYF. CDR3 sequence (DNA): TGTGCCAGCAGCTTCCTGACTAGCGGGAGAACAGATACGCAGTATTTT. Together with reference TRBV5-4 and TRBJ2-3, the CDR3 gives the full variable domain: ETGVTQSPTHLIKTRGQQVTLRCSSQSGHNTVSWYQQALGQGPQFIFQYYREEENGRGNFPPRFSGLQFPNYSSELNVNALELDDSALYLCASSFLTSGRTDTQYFGPGTRLTVL.

This chain connects TRBV19 to TRBJ2-2, with D unresolved. The CDR3 spans 14 residues. Germline V gives CDR1 LNHDA, CDR2 SQIVND (reference sequence). V was cut by 5 bases and J by 6 bases, with 13 bases left in between. The CDR3 spells CASSRWAIAGELFF. The CDR3 nucleotides read TGTGCCAGTAGTCGGTGGGCGATAGCCGGGGAGCTGTTTTTT.